The 23 T cell receptor beta chains reported below all come from one sample, sequenced in a study of PD-1 and CTLA-4 blockade in melanoma. This table comes from immunoSEQ multiplex PCR, and its TCRdb copy is limited to in-frame clones, with some not included. This repertoire shows 10,000 or so clones, roughly 80% found once; its top ten account for 30% to 40%. The sample here was CD8+ T cells from peripheral blood, taken from a patient given anti-PD-1 treatment. The origin of the receptors is a human donor with melanoma.

V gene TRBV13 combines with J gene TRBJ2-1, with 10 bases that match TRBD2. Losses at the gene ends were 8 bases for V and 10 bases for J; bases not matched to a gene: 5. The CDR3 is 12 amino acids. The germline CDR1 and CDR2 sequences are PRHDT and FYEKMQ (reference sequence). CDR3 DNA sequence: TGTGCCAGCGCTAGCGGGAGTCGGGAGCAGTTCTTC. Its protein is CASASGSREQFF. Combining the CDR3 with reference TRBV13 and TRBJ2-1 gives the whole variable domain AAGVIQSPRHLIKEKRETATLKCYPIPRHDTVYWYQQGPGQDPQFLISFYEKMQSDKGSIPDRFSAQQFSDYHSELNMSSLELGDSALYFCASASGSREQFFGPGTRLTVL.

The chain employs TRBV5-6 and TRBJ1-2; TRBD1 might be the D (6 bases). The V end was cut by 3 bases, the J end by 2 bases, with 11 bases between. This CDR3 comprises 14 residues. Germline V lookup: CDR1 SGHDT, CDR2 YYEEEE. The CDR3 is CASSSEGGNYGYTF. The CDR3 coding sequence is TGTGCCAGCAGCTCCGAGGGGGGGAACTATGGCTACACCTTC.

The chain uses TRBV9 and TRBJ2-5; no definite D call. Germline V gives CDR1 SGDLS, CDR2 YYNGEE. This CDR3 comprises 13 residues. The V gene lost 3 bases and the J gene lost 5 bases, with 11 bases spanning the gap. CDR3 nucleotides: TGTGCCAGCAGCGACGATCTACTGGAGACCCAGTACTTC. Protein sequence: CASSDDLLETQYF.

This clone has only a few counts. V and J are TRBV10-1 and TRBJ2-3; 12 positions agree with TRBD2. This CDR3 comprises 17 residues. The germline V gene encodes CDR1 WNHNN and CDR2 SYGVQD (reference sequence). V gave up 2 bases and J gave up 4 bases; unmatched junction bases: 7. The CDR3 DNA sequence: TGCGCCAGCAGTGAGGTGGTGACTAGCGGGAGTTCAGATACGCAGTATTTT. It encodes CASSEVVTSGSSDTQYF.

V is TRBV27 and J is TRBJ1-5; D may be TRBD1 (6 bases). V lost 5 bases to trimming and J lost 7 bases, with 18 bases between them. The CDR3 runs 15 residues. Germline-derived CDR1 and CDR2 are MNHEY and SMNVEV (reference sequence). CDR3 DNA sequence: TGTGCCAGCAGTCCTTCAACAGGGTTGAGCCAGCCCCAGCATTTT. Translation gives CASSPSTGLSQPQHF.

The chain uses TRBV12-3 or TRBV12-4 and TRBJ2-3; D gene ambiguous. This CDR3 has 12 residues. V lost 6 bases to trimming and J lost 3 bases, with 7 bases between them. The CDR3 sequence: CASRDFTDTQYF. Here the CDR3 DNA reads TGTGCCAGCAGGGATTTTACAGATACGCAGTATTTT.

The V call is TRBV18, the J call TRBJ1-1; D might be TRBD1 (6 bases). Trimming stripped 3 bases from V and 4 bases from J, with 9 bases between. CDR3 length equals 13 residues. Germline values: CDR1 KGHSH, CDR2 LQKENI. CDR3 sequence reads: CASSPPGATEAFF. CDR3 DNA: TGTGCCAGCTCACCCCCAGGGGCCACTGAAGCTTTCTTT.

The genes are TRBV7-9 and TRBJ2-1; TRBD2 aligns across 10 bases. CDR3 size: 15 residues. Unmatched junction bases numbered 5, after V lost 3 bases and J lost 6 bases. The germline CDR1 and CDR2 sequences are SEHNR and FQNEAQ (reference sequence). The CDR3, as DNA: TGTGCCAGCAGCTTTGACGGGACTAGCGTCAATGAGCAGTTCTTC. Its protein product is CASSFDGTSVNEQFF.

This clone was seen only once. This sequence joins TRBV7-9 and TRBJ1-2; 10 positions agree with TRBD1. The CDR3 extends over 16 amino acids. V lost 4 bases, J lost 4 bases, and 9 bases stayed unmatched. Germline loops: CDR1 SEHNR, CDR2 FQNEAQ (reference sequence). Here the CDR3 reads CASSSSSGQGSYGYTF. DNA for the CDR3: TGTGCCAGCAGCTCTTCTTCGGGACAGGGGTCCTATGGCTACACCTTC.

The rearrangement links TRBV30 to TRBJ2-1, with TRBD2 as a possible D gene (6 bases). The V end was cut by 3 bases, the J end by 6 bases, with 12 bases between. Looked up from germline, CDR1 is GTSNPN and CDR2 is SVGIG (reference sequence). This CDR3 has 13 amino acids. The CDR3 reads CAWRHGSANEQFF. The DNA for the CDR3 is TGTGCCTGGAGACACGGGAGCGCCAATGAGCAGTTCTTC.

The chain is built from TRBV12-3 or TRBV12-4 and TRBJ2-2; the D is unclear. The CDR3 length is 13 residues. Trimming left V 5 bases short and J 6 bases short, with 10 bases between. The CDR3 bases are TGTGCCAGCAGTCAAGGAAGTGCCGGGGAGCTGTTTTTT. Translation: CASSQGSAGELFF.

The chain links TRBV7-8 to TRBJ2-2, with 10 bases lining up with TRBD1. Germline V gene lookup returns CDR1 SGHVS and CDR2 FQNEAQ. V trimming: 9 bases; J trimming: 3 bases; junction bases outside the gene matches: 7. The CDR3 extends over 15 amino acids. Written as DNA, the CDR3 is TGTGCCAGTATGCAGGACAGGGGGTACACCGGGGAGCTGTTTTTT. This translates into CASMQDRGYTGELFF.

The chain uses TRBV10-3 and TRBJ2-7; D tentatively reads TRBD1 or TRBD2 (5 bases each). Germline V gene sequence: CDR1 ENHRY, CDR2 SYGVKD. Trimming stripped 8 bases from V and 3 bases from J, with 11 bases between. The CDR3 totals 12 residues. The chain's CDR3 is CAIGTGYYEQYF. The CDR3 DNA reads TGTGCCATCGGGACGGGATACTACGAGCAGTACTTC.

The gene calls are TRBV24-1 and TRBJ2-5; TRBD1 aligns across 9 bases. The V gene's germline CDR1 is KGHDR and CDR2 SFDVKD. The J segment lost 4 bases and the V segment lost 3 bases, leaving 5 bases of the junction unmatched. The CDR3 totals 15 residues. The CDR3 reads CATSDTQGAGETQYF. CDR3 DNA: TGTGCCACCAGTGATACACAGGGGGCGGGAGAGACCCAGTACTTC.

J is TRBJ2-7 and V is TRBV5-8; D gene unclear. Trimming removed 4 bases from V and 3 bases from J, with 8 bases in between. In germline, CDR1 is SGHTS, CDR2 YDEGEE. This CDR3 is built from 12 residues. CDR3 sequence reads: CASSLPLYEQYF. The DNA of the CDR3 is TGTGCCAGCAGCCTGCCTCTCTACGAGCAGTACTTC.

This clone showed up just once. V and J are TRBV13 and TRBJ1-1; 11 bases line up with TRBD1. Germline V lookup: CDR1 PRHDT, CDR2 FYEKMQ (reference sequence). The length of the CDR3 is 14 residues. Trimming removed 3 bases from V and 3 bases from J; junction bases left unmatched: 0. The DNA of the CDR3 is TGTGCCAGCAGCTTGGGACAGGGGGACACTGAAGCTTTCTTT. This encodes CASSLGQGDTEAFF.

This clone was found once. The V and J genes are TRBV7-2 and TRBJ1-1; D uncertain. Trimming cost V 5 bases and J 5 bases, with 15 bases left between them. The CDR3 spans 14 residues. Germline assignment: CDR1 SGHTA and CDR2 FQGNSA. The CDR3 DNA is TGTGCCAGCAGCCTTAGGGAGCCCAGGACTGAAGCTTTCTTT. Encoded protein: CASSLREPRTEAFF.

The V call is TRBV5-6, the J call TRBJ2-5; D ambiguous. The CDR3 sequence is 12 residues long. V lost 0 bases and J 2 bases, leaving 2 bases between the germline ends. Germline assignment: CDR1 SGHDT and CDR2 YYEEEE. CDR3 in amino acids: CASSLVQETQYF. The CDR3 nucleotides are TGTGCCAGCAGCTTGGTACAAGAGACCCAGTACTTC.

V usage is TRBV19 and J usage is TRBJ1-2, with no clear D. CDR1 and CDR2 (germline): LNHDA, SQIVND (reference sequence). Trimming shortened V by 0 bases and J by 6 bases, and 11 bases separated the two germline ends. The CDR3 is made up of 14 amino acids. CDR3 sequence: CASSIDGSWDGYTF. CDR3 bases: TGTGCCAGTAGTATAGACGGTAGTTGGGATGGCTACACCTTC.

This clone was seen just once. The chain joins TRBV2 to TRBJ1-1, with D possibly matching TRBD1 (6 bases). Deletions cut 7 bases from V and 8 bases from J, with 17 bases between. This CDR3 region has 13 residues. Germline lookup yields CDR1 SNHLY and CDR2 FYNNEI. The CDR3 region is CASTRTAYGEAFF. The CDR3 DNA is TGTGCCAGCACTCGGACAGCGTACGGCGAAGCTTTCTTT.

In this sample, this clone turned up once. This chain connects TRBV5-6 to TRBJ2-7; 7 bases agree with TRBD2. The CDR3 extends over 17 amino acids. CDR1 and CDR2 from the germline V gene are SGHDT and YYEEEE. V lost 0 bases to trimming and J lost 0 bases; unmatched junction nucleotides: 9. Here the CDR3 DNA reads TGTGCCAGCAGCTTGGGTAGTAGCGGGTATTTCTCCTACGAGCAGTACTTC. Its protein product is CASSLGSSGYFSYEQYF.

V gene TRBV7-2 combines with J gene TRBJ1-1; D not resolved. Between the trimmed V and J ends, which lost 4 bases and 0 bases, there was a span of 6 bases. The CDR3 has 13 residues. Germline CDR1 is SGHTA and CDR2 is FQGNSA. CDR3 DNA: TGTGCCAGCAGCTCGTACATGAACACTGAAGCTTTCTTT. Translation: CASSSYMNTEAFF. Together with reference TRBV7-2 and TRBJ1-1, the CDR3 gives the full variable domain: GAGVSQSPSNKVTEKGKDVELRCDPISGHTALYWYRQSLGQGLEFLIYFQGNSAPDKSGLPSDRFSAERTGGSVSTLTIQRTQQEDSAVYLCASSSYMNTEAFFGQGTRLTVV.

The CDR3 spells CASRNGDGNQPQHF. The CDR3 nucleotides are TGTGCCAGCAGGAACGGGGATGGCAATCAGCCCCAGCATTTT. This sequence joins TRBV6-5 and TRBJ1-5; D not resolved. Germline V gene sequence: CDR1 MNHEY, CDR2 SVGAGI. CDR3 length equals 14 residues. The ends were cut back, 6 bases at V and 2 bases at J, with 11 bases in the middle.